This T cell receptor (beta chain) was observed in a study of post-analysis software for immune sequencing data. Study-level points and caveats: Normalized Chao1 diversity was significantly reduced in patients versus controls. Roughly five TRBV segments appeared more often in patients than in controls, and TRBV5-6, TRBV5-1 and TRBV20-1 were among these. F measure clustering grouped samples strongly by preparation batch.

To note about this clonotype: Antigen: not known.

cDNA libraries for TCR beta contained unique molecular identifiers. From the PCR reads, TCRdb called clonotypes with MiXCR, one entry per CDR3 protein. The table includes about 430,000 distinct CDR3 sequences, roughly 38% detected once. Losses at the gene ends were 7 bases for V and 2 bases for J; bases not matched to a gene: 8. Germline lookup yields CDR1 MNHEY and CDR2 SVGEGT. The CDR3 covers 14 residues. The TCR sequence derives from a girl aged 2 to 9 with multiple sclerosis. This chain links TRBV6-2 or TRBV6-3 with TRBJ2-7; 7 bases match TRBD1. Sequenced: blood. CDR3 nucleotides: TGTGCCAGCACTGGGTGGCAGGGGGCCTACGAGCAGTACTTC. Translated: CASTGWQGAYEQYF.